This TCR beta chain was captured in a study of blood T cells in healthy people across ages. Findings of the study overall: Naive CD4+ cell counts and diversity both ran higher in long-lived than in aged donors.

This CDR3 comprises 17 residues. Germline-derived CDR1 and CDR2 are SGDLS and YYNGEE. This clonotype came up a few times. As yet, its antigen is unknown. Using a J-beta primer mix together with a sample-barcoded 5' primer, a second PCR was run for roughly 6 to 12 cycles. TCRdb re-called the 5' RACE reads with MiXCR, one entry per CDR3 protein. The sample lists under 1,100,000 distinct CDR3 sequences; around 25% were seen once. The sample was also reused in another study, on T cells of mothers and their children. As reported in that work: Barcodes for each sample and 2-4 random nucleotides were added by the M1S primer used in the second PCR. Pairs that are related and pairs that are unrelated have TCR recombination output shaped similarly by thymic selection.

The rearrangement links TRBV9 to TRBJ2-5, with 15 positions matching TRBD2. TRBJ2-1 explains the end of the DNA better; the J call may be wrong. Source material: blood. The source is a girl aged 2 to 9 in good health. The DNA for the CDR3 is TGTGCCAGCAGCCCCCGAGGACTAGCGGGGGGGCAGGGTGAGCAGTTCTTC. It encodes CASSPRGLAGGQGEQFF.